The clone carrying this T cell receptor beta chain was recorded once. Antigen unknown. V was trimmed by 3 bases and J by 2 bases, leaving 10 bases between them. This CDR3 comprises 14 residues. Looked up from germline, CDR1 is SGHAT and CDR2 is FQNNGV. Assay: immunoSEQ multiplex PCR; the TCRdb copy retains only in-frame clones and omits some. Of 70,000 to 75,000 clones listed, 70% to 85% were seen once; the top ten hold about 1.5%. This sample was included in a study of T cells in localized non-small cell lung cancer. Study observations and caveats: With higher T cell density in blood came longer overall survival.

The rearrangement joins TRBV11-2 to TRBJ2-5; possibly TRBD2 for D (5 bases). Sequencing used peripheral blood, obtained before any cancer treatment. The TCR comes from a female donor at least 60 years old with stage I lung adenocarcinoma. The CDR3 loop reads CASSFTRGQETQYF. The CDR3 DNA reads TGTGCCAGCAGCTTTACTCGCGGGCAAGAGACCCAGTACTTC.